In this sample, the clone carrying this T cell receptor (beta chain) turned up a few times. Its specificity is unknown. CDR3 length equals 14 residues. The V and J ends lost 2 bases and 4 bases respectively, with 11 bases between them. Germline V CDR1 and CDR2: LGHDT, YNNKEL (reference sequence). The record originates from a study of T cell responses to AZD1222 COVID-19 vaccine. Study summary: Pooled in the analysis were second doses at about 4 or about 12 weeks. General observations from the study: Targeting of unmutated variant regions was reportedly seen in nearly half of spike-specific TCRs. Along spike, vaccine-associated CD4 TCRs were found throughout, with dominance at 160-218 and 743-854.

TCRdb's copy holds only in-frame clones and misses some; the assay was immunoSEQ multiplex PCR. The sample lists about 50,000 clones, 80% to 90% seen once, with around 15% in the top ten. V and J are TRBV3-1 (or the pseudogene TRBV3-2) and TRBJ1-2, with D unclear. This specimen consisted of peripheral blood, obtained on day 0 of AZD1222 vaccination. The clonotype was recovered from an adult in good health. The DNA of the CDR3 is TGTGCCAGCAGCCAACCCCAGATGCGCTATGGCTACACCTTC. Its translation: CASSQPQMRYGYTF.